This entry is about one T cell receptor (beta chain). Its specificity is not known. Germline CDR1 is MNHEY and CDR2 is SMNVEV (reference sequence). There are 15 residues in the CDR3. Deletions cut 2 bases from V and 9 bases from J, with 17 bases between. This sample was included in a study of radiation and T cells in renal cell carcinoma. Data came from immunoSEQ multiplex PCR; TCRdb stores just in-frame clones and leaves some out. This table has under 20,000 clones, 55% to 65% appearing once. Whole-study results and caveats: Irradiated tumors held more dominant CDR3 motifs than control tumors. In nephrectomy-only tumors, top 100 clonotypes averaged about 45%, versus approximately 54% irradiated.

Described treatment: 15 Gy SBRT to primary tumor, nephrectomy 4 weeks later. Nephrectomy followed 15 Gy stereotactic body radiation by 4 weeks. The tumor was a clear cell renal cell carcinoma. V usage is TRBV27 and J usage is TRBJ2-1, with D perhaps given as TRBD1 or TRBD2 (5 bases each). The sample consisted of tumor tissue, taken from a patient whose treatment included radiotherapy and nephrectomy. The clonotype comes from a woman in her seventies with renal cell carcinoma. The CDR3 reads CASSLMWDPMGEQFF. Here the CDR3 DNA reads TGTGCCAGCAGTTTAATGTGGGACCCCATGGGTGAGCAGTTCTTC.